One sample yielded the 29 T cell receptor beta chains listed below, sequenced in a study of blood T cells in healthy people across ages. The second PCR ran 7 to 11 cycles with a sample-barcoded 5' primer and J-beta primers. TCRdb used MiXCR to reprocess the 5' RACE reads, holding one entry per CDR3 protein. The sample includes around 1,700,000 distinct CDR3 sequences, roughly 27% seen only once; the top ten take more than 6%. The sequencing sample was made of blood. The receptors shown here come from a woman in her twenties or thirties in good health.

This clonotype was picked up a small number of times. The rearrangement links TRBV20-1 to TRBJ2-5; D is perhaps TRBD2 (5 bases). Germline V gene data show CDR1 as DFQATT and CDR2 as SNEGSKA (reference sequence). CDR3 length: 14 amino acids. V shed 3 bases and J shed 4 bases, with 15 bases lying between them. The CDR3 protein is CSASIGVFGETQYF. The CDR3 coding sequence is TGCAGTGCTAGCATCGGGGTGTTCGGAGAGACCCAGTACTTC.

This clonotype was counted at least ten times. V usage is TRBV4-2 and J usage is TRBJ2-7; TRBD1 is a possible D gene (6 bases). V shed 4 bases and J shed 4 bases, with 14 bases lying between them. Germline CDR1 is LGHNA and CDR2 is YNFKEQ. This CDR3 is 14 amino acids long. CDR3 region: CASSPLTGEYEQYF. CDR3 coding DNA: TGTGCCAGCAGCCCCTTGACAGGAGAATACGAGCAGTACTTC.

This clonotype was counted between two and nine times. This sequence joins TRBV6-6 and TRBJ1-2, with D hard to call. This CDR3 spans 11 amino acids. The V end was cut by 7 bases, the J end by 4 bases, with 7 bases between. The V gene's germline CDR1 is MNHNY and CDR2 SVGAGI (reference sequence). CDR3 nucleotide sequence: TGTGCCAGCAAAACGGGCTATGGCTACACCTTC. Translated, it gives CASKTGYGYTF.

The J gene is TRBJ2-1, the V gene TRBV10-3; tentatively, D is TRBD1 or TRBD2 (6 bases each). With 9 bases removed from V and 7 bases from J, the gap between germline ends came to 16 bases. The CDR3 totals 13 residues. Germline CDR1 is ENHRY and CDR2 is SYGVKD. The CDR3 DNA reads TGTGCCATTCGAACAGGGACTGGGAATGAGCAGTTCTTC. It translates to CAIRTGTGNEQFF.

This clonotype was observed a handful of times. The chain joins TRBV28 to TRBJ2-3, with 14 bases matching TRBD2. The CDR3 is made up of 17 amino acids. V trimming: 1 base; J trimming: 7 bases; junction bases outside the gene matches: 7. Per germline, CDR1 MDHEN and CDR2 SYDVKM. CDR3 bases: TGTGCCAGCAGTTTATTTAGGGGACTAGCGGGGGCCCATACGCAGTATTTT. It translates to CASSLFRGLAGAHTQYF.

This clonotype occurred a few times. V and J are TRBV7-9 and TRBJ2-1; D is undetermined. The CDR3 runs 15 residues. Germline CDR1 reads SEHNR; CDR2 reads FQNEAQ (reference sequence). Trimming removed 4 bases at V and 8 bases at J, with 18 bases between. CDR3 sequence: CASSSTDLVLDEQFF. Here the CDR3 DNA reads TGTGCCAGCAGCTCAACAGACCTAGTGTTGGATGAGCAGTTCTTC.

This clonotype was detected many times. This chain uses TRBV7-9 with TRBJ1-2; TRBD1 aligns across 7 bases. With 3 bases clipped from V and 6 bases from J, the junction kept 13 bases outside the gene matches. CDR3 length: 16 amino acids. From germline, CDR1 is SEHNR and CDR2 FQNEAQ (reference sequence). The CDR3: CASSFIGEPGQHGYTF. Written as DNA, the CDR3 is TGTGCCAGCAGCTTTATTGGCGAACCGGGACAGCATGGCTACACCTTC.

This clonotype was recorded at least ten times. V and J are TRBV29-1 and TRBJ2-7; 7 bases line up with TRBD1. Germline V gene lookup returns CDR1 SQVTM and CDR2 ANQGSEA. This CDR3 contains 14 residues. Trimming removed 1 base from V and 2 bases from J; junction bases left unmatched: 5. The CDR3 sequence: CSVEVRGSAYEQYF. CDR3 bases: TGCAGCGTTGAAGTCAGGGGGTCCGCCTACGAGCAGTACTTC.

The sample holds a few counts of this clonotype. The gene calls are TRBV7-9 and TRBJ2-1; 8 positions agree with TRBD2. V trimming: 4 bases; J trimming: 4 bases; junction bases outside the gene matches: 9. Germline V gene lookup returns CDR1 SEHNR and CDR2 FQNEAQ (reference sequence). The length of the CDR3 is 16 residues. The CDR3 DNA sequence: TGTGCCAGCAGCTCGGGAGGGGGGCGTCTTTACAATGAGCAGTTCTTC. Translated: CASSSGGGRLYNEQFF.

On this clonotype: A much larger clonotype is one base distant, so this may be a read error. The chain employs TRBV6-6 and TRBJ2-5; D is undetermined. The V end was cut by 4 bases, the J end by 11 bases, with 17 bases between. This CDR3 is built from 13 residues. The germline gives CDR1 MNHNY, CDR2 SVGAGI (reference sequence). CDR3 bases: TGTGCCAGCAGTTCCGCCGTCGGGCTAGGGCAGTACTTC. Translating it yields CASSSAVGLGQYF.

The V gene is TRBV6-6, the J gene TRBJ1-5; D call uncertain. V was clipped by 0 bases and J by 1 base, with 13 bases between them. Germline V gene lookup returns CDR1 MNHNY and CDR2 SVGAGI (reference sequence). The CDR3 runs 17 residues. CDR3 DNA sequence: TGTGCCAGCAGTTACTCGAGCCCGTTGGGGAGCAATCAGCCCCAGCATTTT. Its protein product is CASSYSSPLGSNQPQHF.

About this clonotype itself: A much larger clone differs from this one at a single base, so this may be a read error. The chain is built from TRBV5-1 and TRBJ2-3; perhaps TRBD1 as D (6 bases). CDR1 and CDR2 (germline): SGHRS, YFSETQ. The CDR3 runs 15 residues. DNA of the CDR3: TGCGTCAGCAGCTTTGGACAGACTAGCACAGATACGCAGTATTTT. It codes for CVSSFGQTSTDTQYF.

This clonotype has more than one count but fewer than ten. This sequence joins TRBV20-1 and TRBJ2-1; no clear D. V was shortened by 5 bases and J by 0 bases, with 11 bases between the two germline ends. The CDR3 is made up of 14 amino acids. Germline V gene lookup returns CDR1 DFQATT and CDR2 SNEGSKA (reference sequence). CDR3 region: CSAGVPSSYNEQFF. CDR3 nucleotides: TGCAGTGCTGGGGTTCCAAGCTCCTACAATGAGCAGTTCTTC.

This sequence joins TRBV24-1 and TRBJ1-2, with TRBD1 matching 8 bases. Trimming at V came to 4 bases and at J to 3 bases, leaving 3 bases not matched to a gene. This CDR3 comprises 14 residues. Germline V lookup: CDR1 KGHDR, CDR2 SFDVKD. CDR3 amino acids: CATSEAGGDYGYTF. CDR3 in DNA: TGTGCCACCAGTGAGGCAGGGGGCGACTATGGCTACACCTTC.

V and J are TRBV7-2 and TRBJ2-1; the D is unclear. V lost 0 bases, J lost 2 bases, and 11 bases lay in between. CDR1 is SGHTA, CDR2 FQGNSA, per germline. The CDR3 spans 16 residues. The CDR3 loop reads CASSLARTSPYNEQFF. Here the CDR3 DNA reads TGTGCCAGCAGCTTAGCACGGACGAGCCCCTACAATGAGCAGTTCTTC. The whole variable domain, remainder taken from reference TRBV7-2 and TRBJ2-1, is GAGVSQSPSNKVTEKGKDVELRCDPISGHTALYWYRQSLGQGLEFLIYFQGNSAPDKSGLPSDRFSAERTGGSVSTLTIQRTQQEDSAVYLCASSLARTSPYNEQFFGPGTRLTVL.

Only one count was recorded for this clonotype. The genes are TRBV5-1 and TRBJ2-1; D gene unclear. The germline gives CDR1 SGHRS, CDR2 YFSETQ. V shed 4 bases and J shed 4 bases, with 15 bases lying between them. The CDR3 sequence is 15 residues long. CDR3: CASSAAISRYNEQFF. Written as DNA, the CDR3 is TGCGCCAGCAGCGCGGCTATTTCGAGGTACAATGAGCAGTTCTTC.

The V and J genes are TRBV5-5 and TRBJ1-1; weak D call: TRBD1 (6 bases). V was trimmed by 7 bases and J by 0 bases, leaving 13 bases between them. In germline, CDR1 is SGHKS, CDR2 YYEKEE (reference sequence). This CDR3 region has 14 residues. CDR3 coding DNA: TGTGCCAGCTCCGGACAGCTCATGAACACTGAAGCTTTCTTT. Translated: CASSGQLMNTEAFF.

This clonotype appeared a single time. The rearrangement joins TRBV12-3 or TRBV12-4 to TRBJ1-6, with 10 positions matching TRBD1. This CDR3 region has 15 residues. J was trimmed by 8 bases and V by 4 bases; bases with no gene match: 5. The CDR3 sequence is CASSSWDRGDSPLHF. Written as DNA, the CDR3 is TGTGCCAGCAGTTCCTGGGACAGGGGAGATTCACCCCTCCACTTT.

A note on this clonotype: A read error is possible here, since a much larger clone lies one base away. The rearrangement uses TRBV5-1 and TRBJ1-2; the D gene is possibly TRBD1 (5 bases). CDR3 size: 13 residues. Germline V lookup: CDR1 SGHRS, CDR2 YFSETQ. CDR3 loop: CVSSVEGQFGYTF. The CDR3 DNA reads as TGCGTCAGCAGCGTCGAAGGACAATTCGGCTACACCTTC.

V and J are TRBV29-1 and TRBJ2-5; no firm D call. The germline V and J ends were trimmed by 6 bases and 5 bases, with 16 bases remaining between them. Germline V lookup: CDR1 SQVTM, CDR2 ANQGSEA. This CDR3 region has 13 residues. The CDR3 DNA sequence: TGCAGCGTCCCTTGGGCCCCGGTGGAGACCCAGTACTTC. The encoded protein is CSVPWAPVETQYF. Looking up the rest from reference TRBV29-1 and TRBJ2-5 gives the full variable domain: SAVISQKPSRDICQRGTSLTIQCQVDSQVTMMFWYRQQPGQSLTLIATANQGSEATYESGFVIDKFPISRPNLTFSTLTVSNMSPEDSSIYLCSVPWAPVETQYFGPGTRLLVL.

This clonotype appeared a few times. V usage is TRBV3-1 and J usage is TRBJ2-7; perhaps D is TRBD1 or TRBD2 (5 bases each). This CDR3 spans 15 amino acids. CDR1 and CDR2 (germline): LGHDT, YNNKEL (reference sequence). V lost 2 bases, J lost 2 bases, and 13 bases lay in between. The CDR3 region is CASSQTWDGAYEQYF. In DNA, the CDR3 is TGTGCCAGCAGCCAAACCTGGGACGGGGCCTACGAGCAGTACTTC.

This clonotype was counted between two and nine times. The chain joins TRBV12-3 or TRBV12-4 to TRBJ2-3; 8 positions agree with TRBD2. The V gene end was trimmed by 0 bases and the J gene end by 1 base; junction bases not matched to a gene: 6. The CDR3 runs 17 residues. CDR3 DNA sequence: TGTGCCAGCAGTTTAGCGAGTGCGGGGGGCCGCACAGATACGCAGTATTTT. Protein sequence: CASSLASAGGRTDTQYF.

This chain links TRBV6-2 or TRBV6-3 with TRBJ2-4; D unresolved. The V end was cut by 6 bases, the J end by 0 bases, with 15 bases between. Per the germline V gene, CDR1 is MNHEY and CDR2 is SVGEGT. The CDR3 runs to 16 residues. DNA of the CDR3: TGTGCCAGCAGCCGCCTTTCGGACGCAGCCAAAAACATTCAGTACTTC. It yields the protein CASSRLSDAAKNIQYF.

CDR3 in amino acids: CSVEAADNSAKNIQYF. The CDR3 DNA reads as TGCAGCGTTGAAGCCGCGGACAACTCAGCCAAAAACATTCAGTACTTC. This chain uses TRBV29-1 with TRBJ2-4; D might be TRBD1 (5 bases). V was cut by 1 base and J by 0 bases, with 13 bases left in between. The germline CDR1 and CDR2 sequences are SQVTM and ANQGSEA. This CDR3 has 16 amino acids. The full variable domain, in which reference TRBV29-1 and TRBJ2-4 provide the parts outside the CDR3, is SAVISQKPSRDICQRGTSLTIQCQVDSQVTMMFWYRQQPGQSLTLIATANQGSEATYESGFVIDKFPISRPNLTFSTLTVSNMSPEDSSIYLCSVEAADNSAKNIQYFGAGTRLSVL.

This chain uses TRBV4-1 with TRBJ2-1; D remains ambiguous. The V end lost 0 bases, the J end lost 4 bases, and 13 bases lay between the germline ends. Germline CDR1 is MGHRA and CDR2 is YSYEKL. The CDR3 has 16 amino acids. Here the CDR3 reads CASSQEVRLEYNEQFF. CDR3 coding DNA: TGCGCCAGCAGCCAAGAAGTAAGGCTAGAATACAATGAGCAGTTCTTC.

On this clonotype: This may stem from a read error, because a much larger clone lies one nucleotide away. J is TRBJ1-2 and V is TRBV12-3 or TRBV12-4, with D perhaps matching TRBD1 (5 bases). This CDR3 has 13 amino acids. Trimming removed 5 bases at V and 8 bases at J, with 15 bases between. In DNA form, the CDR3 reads TGTGCCAGCAGTCCCGGACGGGGGGGAGGCTACACCTTC. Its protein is CASSPGRGGGYTF.

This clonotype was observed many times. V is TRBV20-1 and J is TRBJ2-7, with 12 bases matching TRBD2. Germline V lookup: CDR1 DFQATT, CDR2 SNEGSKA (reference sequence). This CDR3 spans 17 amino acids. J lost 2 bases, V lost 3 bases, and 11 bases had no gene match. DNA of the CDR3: TGCAGTGCTAGGGACGACAAGCGACTAGCGGGGGCCTACGAGCAGTACTTC. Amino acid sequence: CSARDDKRLAGAYEQYF.

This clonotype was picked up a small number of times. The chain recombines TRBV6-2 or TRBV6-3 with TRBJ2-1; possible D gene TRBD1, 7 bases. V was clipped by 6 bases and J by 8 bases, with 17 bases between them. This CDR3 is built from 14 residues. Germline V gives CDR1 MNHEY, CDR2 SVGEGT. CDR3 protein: CASRYAGGIYEQFF. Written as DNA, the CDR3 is TGTGCCAGCAGATACGCAGGGGGGATCTATGAGCAGTTCTTC.

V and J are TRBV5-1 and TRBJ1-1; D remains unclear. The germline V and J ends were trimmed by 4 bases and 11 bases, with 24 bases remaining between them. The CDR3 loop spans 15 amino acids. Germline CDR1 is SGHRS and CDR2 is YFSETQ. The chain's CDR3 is CASSHGLLLDLRAFF. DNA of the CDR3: TGCGCCAGCAGCCATGGACTCTTACTAGACCTGAGGGCTTTCTTT.